A selection of T cell receptor beta chains follows, all from one sample in a study of lymphopenia after photon versus proton radiotherapy. Assay: immunoSEQ multiplex PCR; the TCRdb copy retains only in-frame clones and omits some. The sample lists about 60,000 clones, about 81% occurring once. This sample comprised peripheral blood, obtained from a patient treated with proton-based radiotherapy. The source is a man between 60 and 75 years old with pancreatic cancer. Each CDR3 is given with its conserved first and last residue. A D gene is named only where the DNA matches it firmly. Some rows mark clone size as missing; the rest say once, few, many or name a class of expanded clone.

D gene	J gene	V gene	clone size	CDR3 DNA	CDR3 protein
NA	TRBJ1-2	TRBV7-9	NA	TGTGCCAGCAGCCGGGAGAACTATGGCTACACCTTC	CASSRENYGYTF
NA	TRBJ1-1	TRBV7-2	NA	TGTGCCAGCAGCTTAGCCGGGAGCGTGAACACTGAAGCTTTCTTT	CASSLAGSVNTEAFF
NA	TRBJ2-7	TRBV5-1	NA	TGCGCCAGCAGCCAGGTGGCGAGCTCCTACGAGCAGTACTTC	CASSQVASSYEQYF
NA	TRBJ1-2	TRBV27	NA	TGTGCCAGCAGTTTTTCGCAGGGTGACTATGGCTACACCTTC	CASSFSQGDYGYTF
NA	TRBJ2-7	TRBV6-5	once	TGTGCCAGCAGCCTAGGGCGAGGGGACGAGCAGTACTTC	CASSLGRGDEQYF
TRBD1	TRBJ2-7	TRBV28	NA	TGTGCCAGCAGCCCGGGACAGACACCTTACGAGCAGTACTTC	CASSPGQTPYEQYF
NA	TRBJ1-3	TRBV11-2	NA	TGTGCCAGCAGCATCCGGGACGCTGGAAACACCATATATTTT	CASSIRDAGNTIYF
NA	TRBJ1-2	TRBV29-1	NA	TGCAGCGTTCGGACATCTAACTATGGCTACACCTTC	CSVRTSNYGYTF
TRBD1	TRBJ2-5	TRBV5-5	NA	TGTGCCAGCAGCTTGCAGGGGGAAGAGACCCAGTACTTC	CASSLQGEETQYF
NA	TRBJ1-5	TRBV2	NA	TGTGCCAGCAGTGTGGGGCAGGGCCGCAATCAGCCCCAGCATTTT	CASSVGQGRNQPQHF
NA	TRBJ2-2	TRBV9	NA	TGTGCCAGCAGCGTAGGGGGCGGCGACACCGGGGAGCTGTTTTTT	CASSVGGGDTGELFF
TRBD1	TRBJ1-2	TRBV2	NA	TGTGCCAGCAGCCAACAGCGGACAGGGGGCCTTGGCTACACCTTC	CASSQQRTGGLGYTF
NA	TRBJ1-1	TRBV7-9	NA	TGTGCCAGCAGCTTTTCCCAGAACACTGAAGCTTTCTTT	CASSFSQNTEAFF
TRBD1	TRBJ2-7	TRBV30	NA	TGTGCCTGGAGTGGGGCAGGGGGCTACCTCACCTCCTACGAGCAGTACTTC	CAWSGAGGYLTSYEQYF
TRBD2	TRBJ2-3	TRBV7-2	NA	TGTGCCAGCAGTTTCACTAGCGGGAAGGCAGATACGCAGTATTTT	CASSFTSGKADTQYF
NA	TRBJ2-6	TRBV6-5	NA	TGTGCCAGCTCCTCTGGGGCCAACGTCCTGACTTTC	CASSSGANVLTF
NA	TRBJ1-1	TRBV14	NA	TGTGCCAGCAGCCAGACAGCAGGGGATGTCATCGTCGCTGAAGCTTTCTTT	CASSQTAGDVIVAEAFF
TRBD1	TRBJ2-2	TRBV25-1	NA	TGTGCCAGCAGGGGTACGGGACAGGGGGCTTTCGGGGAGCTGTTTTTT	CASRGTGQGAFGELFF
NA	TRBJ2-7	TRBV7-2	NA	TGTGCCAGCAGCTTGGGGCCCGGAGGTACCTACGAGCAGTACTTC	CASSLGPGGTYEQYF
NA	TRBJ1-1	TRBV19	NA	TGTGCCAGTAGCCCCGGCCCTGAAGCTTTCTTT	CASSPGPEAFF
TRBD1	TRBJ2-5	TRBV5-1	NA	TGCGCCAGCACCGACCCGAAGGACAGGGTGGGAGAGACCCAGTACTTC	CASTDPKDRVGETQYF
NA	TRBJ1-1	TRBV7-6	once	TGTGCCAGCAGCTTACCCCGCCGAGCAGCTTTCTTT	CASSLPRRAAFF
NA	TRBJ1-4	TRBV11-2	NA	TGTGCCAGCAGCCATAGAGGACTTCCTAATGAAAAACTGTTTTTT	CASSHRGLPNEKLFF
NA	TRBJ2-1	TRBV2	NA	TGTGCCAGCAGTGGAGAAGGACCCCATTTCTTC	CASSGEGPHFF
TRBD2	TRBJ2-7	TRBV9	NA	TGTGCCAGCAGCGTAGACGCGGGAGGGACCTACGAGCAGTACTTC	CASSVDAGGTYEQYF
NA	TRBJ1-2	TRBV28	NA	TGTGCCAGCAGTCCAGAACTCGGCTATGGCTACACCTTC	CASSPELGYGYTF
TRBD2	TRBJ2-2	TRBV5-1	NA	TGCGCCAGCAGCGTACTAGCGGGAGCCCCCACCGGGGAGCTGTTTTTT	CASSVLAGAPTGELFF
TRBD1	TRBJ2-7	TRBV27	NA	TGTGCCAGCAGTCCGAGGACAGGGACTGTCTACGAGCAGTACTTC	CASSPRTGTVYEQYF
TRBD1	TRBJ2-7	TRBV4-1	NA	TGCGCCAGCAGCCAAGTGGCAGGGGGCAATTACGAGCAGTACTTC	CASSQVAGGNYEQYF
NA	TRBJ1-3	TRBV9	NA	TGTGCCAGCAGCGTAGCCCCTCGAACGGGGGCTTCTGGAAACACCATATATTTT	CASSVAPRTGASGNTIYF
NA	TRBJ1-5	TRBV7-3	NA	TGTGCCAGCAGCCTCACCCTCTCCCATTGGGGCAATCAGCCCCAGCATTTT	CASSLTLSHWGNQPQHF
NA	TRBJ2-3	TRBV28	NA	TGTGCCAGCAGTTTATATAGAGATACGCAGTATTTT	CASSLYRDTQYF
NA	TRBJ2-1	TRBV28	few	TGTGCCAGCAGTTTATTCCAAGACCTCGGGCAGGAGCAGTTCTTC	CASSLFQDLGQEQFF
NA	TRBJ2-3	TRBV7-9	NA	TGTGCCAGCAGCTCGCCCACAGATACGCAGTATTTT	CASSSPTDTQYF
NA	TRBJ2-2	TRBV7-2	NA	TGTGCCAGCAGCCTTGGTAGAGCTACCGGGGAGCTGTTTTTT	CASSLGRATGELFF
NA	TRBJ1-5	TRBV5-5	once	TGTGCCAGCAGCTTGAGGGGGGCTCAGCCCCAGCATTTT	CASSLRGAQPQHF
NA	TRBJ1-2	TRBV15	NA	TGTGCCACCAGCCTGGGGGGGGAGGGCCACTATGGCTACACCTTC	CATSLGGEGHYGYTF
TRBD1	TRBJ1-1	TRBV7-9	once	TGTGCCAGCCGATCCGACAGGGGGCTTGAAGCTTTCTTT	CASRSDRGLEAFF
TRBD2	TRBJ2-7	TRBV4-1	NA	TGCGCCAGCAGCCAAACCCGTTCACCGCTAGCGGGGGAGCAGTACTTC	CASSQTRSPLAGEQYF
TRBD1	TRBJ2-2	TRBV5-6	NA	TGTGCCAGCAGCTTTTGGACAGGGGGAGGCACCGGGGAGCTGTTTTTT	CASSFWTGGGTGELFF
TRBD1	TRBJ2-6	TRBV30	NA	TGTGCCTGGAGCCTCAGGGGGACTGGGGCCAACGTCCTGACTTTC	CAWSLRGTGANVLTF
TRBD1	TRBJ1-1	TRBV7-2	NA	TGTGCCAGCAGCTTCACAGGGGGCACTGAAGCTTTCTTT	CASSFTGGTEAFF
TRBD1	TRBJ2-3	TRBV5-1	once	TGCGCCAGCAGTGGGGGACAGGGACGCTCGGATACGCAGTATTTT	CASSGGQGRSDTQYF
NA	TRBJ1-1	TRBV6-4	NA	TGTGCCAGCAGACCTTCTGGGGGCCGGTGGACTGAAGCTTTCTTT	CASRPSGGRWTEAFF
NA	TRBJ2-1	TRBV2	NA	TGTGCCAGCAGAGAGAGCCGGGACATTAACAATGAGCAGTTCTTC	CASRESRDINNEQFF
TRBD1	TRBJ2-4	TRBV28	NA	TGTGCCAGCGGCATTACAGGGGACATTCAGTACTTC	CASGITGDIQYF
NA	TRBJ1-2	TRBV11-3	NA	TGTGCCAGCAGCCCCCCGGTCGGTGGCTACACCTTC	CASSPPVGGYTF
NA	TRBJ2-3	TRBV30	NA	TGTGCCTGGAGTCGGGGCGCTTTCACAGATACGCAGTATTTT	CAWSRGAFTDTQYF
TRBD2	TRBJ2-7	TRBV5-1	NA	TGCGCCAGCAGCTCCGGACTAGCGGGCTCCTACGAGCAGTACTTC	CASSSGLAGSYEQYF
NA	TRBJ2-3	TRBV5-6	NA	TGTGCCAGCAGCTTGGCGGGCCAGGGCGCAGATACGCAGTATTTT	CASSLAGQGADTQYF
NA	TRBJ1-1	TRBV5-5	NA	TGTGCCAGCAGAGGGGACACAAACACTGAAGCTTTCTTT	CASRGDTNTEAFF
TRBD1	TRBJ2-1	TRBV7-2	NA	TGTGCCAGCAGACAAGGAGGACAGGGGGGAAATGAGCAGTTCTTC	CASRQGGQGGNEQFF